Listed below are T cell receptor beta chains from one sample, sequenced in a study of lymphopenia after photon versus proton radiotherapy. Sequencing was performed with immunoSEQ multiplex PCR; in TCRdb, only in-frame clones are kept and a portion is missing. The sample carries 25,000 to 35,000 clones, almost 90% recorded once. The sample consisted of peripheral blood, taken from a patient treated with photon-based radiotherapy. These receptor sequences come from a woman aged 50 to 60 with pancreatic cancer. Both conserved end residues are part of each CDR3. Fields, in order: V gene, CDR3 length, D gene, clone size, J gene, CDR3 protein, CDR3 DNA. A D gene is named only where the DNA matches it firmly. Only part of the rows carry a size: once, few, many, or a class if the clone is expanded.

v_gene: TRBV4-3; len: 19; d_gene: TRBD2; abundance: NA; j_gene: TRBJ2-1; CDR3aa: CASSQDGQAVAGRGNEQFF; CDR3nt: TGCGCCAGCAGCCAAGATGGCCAGGCTGTAGCGGGACGCGGGAATGAGCAGTTCTTC
v_gene: TRBV11-2; len: 19; d_gene: NA; abundance: NA; j_gene: TRBJ2-7; CDR3aa: CASSSSALQGGLWSYEQYF; CDR3nt: TGTGCCAGCAGCTCCTCAGCACTACAGGGTGGCCTGTGGTCCTACGAGCAGTACTTC
v_gene: TRBV11-2; len: 16; d_gene: TRBD2; abundance: NA; j_gene: TRBJ2-1; CDR3aa: CASSSRGLGINNEQFF; CDR3nt: TGTGCCAGCAGCTCTAGGGGACTAGGAATAAACAATGAGCAGTTCTTC
v_gene: TRBV7-8; len: 16; d_gene: NA; abundance: NA; j_gene: TRBJ1-2; CDR3aa: CASSLLAGKTNYGYTF; CDR3nt: TGTGCCAGCAGCTTATTGGCCGGGAAGACTAACTATGGCTACACCTTC
v_gene: TRBV7-9; len: 16; d_gene: NA; abundance: NA; j_gene: TRBJ2-3; CDR3aa: CASSFWSGRGTDTQYF; CDR3nt: TGTGCCAGCAGCTTTTGGTCGGGAAGGGGCACAGATACGCAGTATTTT
v_gene: TRBV14; len: 15; d_gene: TRBD1; abundance: NA; j_gene: TRBJ1-4; CDR3aa: CASSQYGQGNEKLFF; CDR3nt: TGTGCCAGCAGCCAATATGGACAGGGGAATGAAAAACTGTTTTTT
v_gene: TRBV29-1; len: 12; d_gene: NA; abundance: NA; j_gene: TRBJ2-5; CDR3aa: CSVVQGGETQYF; CDR3nt: TGCAGCGTTGTCCAGGGAGGCGAGACCCAGTACTTC
v_gene: TRBV4-3; len: 15; d_gene: NA; abundance: once; j_gene: TRBJ2-3; CDR3aa: CASSQEYGAPDTQYF; CDR3nt: TGCGCCAGCAGCCAAGAGTATGGCGCCCCAGATACGCAGTATTTT
v_gene: TRBV4-1; len: 18; d_gene: TRBD2; abundance: NA; j_gene: TRBJ2-3; CDR3aa: CASSQDQGLGSHTDTQYF; CDR3nt: TGCGCCAGCAGCCAAGATCAGGGACTAGGGTCCCACACAGATACGCAGTATTTT
v_gene: TRBV9; len: 15; d_gene: TRBD2; abundance: NA; j_gene: TRBJ2-5; CDR3aa: CASSVGLAGGETQYF; CDR3nt: TGTGCCAGCAGCGTAGGACTAGCGGGGGGCGAGACCCAGTACTTC
v_gene: TRBV5-1; len: 16; d_gene: TRBD1; abundance: NA; j_gene: TRBJ1-2; CDR3aa: CASSLARQGLLYGYTF; CDR3nt: TGCGCCAGCAGCTTGGCGCGACAGGGCCTACTCTATGGCTACACCTTC
v_gene: TRBV2; len: 13; d_gene: NA; abundance: NA; j_gene: TRBJ1-2; CDR3aa: CASSETMNYGYTF; CDR3nt: TGTGCCAGCAGTGAAACTATGAACTATGGCTACACCTTC
v_gene: TRBV5-1; len: 15; d_gene: TRBD2; abundance: NA; j_gene: TRBJ2-1; CDR3aa: CASSLSSGSFNEQFF; CDR3nt: TGCGCCAGCAGCTTGAGTAGCGGGAGTTTTAATGAGCAGTTCTTC
v_gene: TRBV28; len: 18; d_gene: NA; abundance: NA; j_gene: TRBJ2-3; CDR3aa: CASSIGRTKSSSTDTQYF; CDR3nt: TGTGCCAGCAGCATTGGGAGGACTAAAAGTTCTAGCACAGATACGCAGTATTTT
v_gene: TRBV27; len: 14; d_gene: NA; abundance: few; j_gene: TRBJ2-2; CDR3aa: CASSFASNTGELFF; CDR3nt: TGTGCCAGCAGTTTTGCCTCTAACACCGGGGAGCTGTTTTTT
v_gene: TRBV6-1; len: 17; d_gene: TRBD1; abundance: once; j_gene: TRBJ1-5; CDR3aa: CASSEGTGGPSNQPQHF; CDR3nt: TGTGCCAGCAGCGAAGGGACAGGGGGACCTAGCAATCAGCCCCAGCATTTT
v_gene: TRBV28; len: 17; d_gene: NA; abundance: few; j_gene: TRBJ1-4; CDR3aa: CASSSPHPGGLNEKLFF; CDR3nt: TGTGCCAGCAGTTCCCCCCACCCCGGGGGGCTGAATGAAAAACTGTTTTTT
v_gene: TRBV7-2; len: 14; d_gene: NA; abundance: NA; j_gene: TRBJ1-2; CDR3aa: CASSLVLSGSGYTF; CDR3nt: TGTGCCAGCAGCTTAGTTCTGTCAGGGAGTGGCTACACCTTC
v_gene: TRBV7-9; len: 18; d_gene: TRBD1; abundance: NA; j_gene: TRBJ1-5; CDR3aa: CASSLGTGGSLSNQPQHF; CDR3nt: TGTGCCAGCAGCTTAGGGACAGGGGGCTCCCTCAGCAATCAGCCCCAGCATTTT
v_gene: TRBV5-1; len: 12; d_gene: NA; abundance: NA; j_gene: TRBJ1-1; CDR3aa: CASSLGLKEAFF; CDR3nt: TGCGCCAGCAGCTTGGGGTTAAAGGAAGCTTTCTTT
v_gene: TRBV27; len: 13; d_gene: NA; abundance: NA; j_gene: TRBJ2-1; CDR3aa: CASSPVAEGEQFF; CDR3nt: TGTGCCAGCAGTCCCGTCGCAGAGGGTGAGCAGTTCTTC
v_gene: TRBV19; len: 18; d_gene: TRBD2; abundance: NA; j_gene: TRBJ2-3; CDR3aa: CASSMGLAGGPPTDTQYF; CDR3nt: TGTGCCAGTAGTATGGGGCTAGCGGGAGGGCCCCCCACAGATACGCAGTATTTT
v_gene: TRBV27; len: 15; d_gene: TRBD1; abundance: once; j_gene: TRBJ1-1; CDR3aa: CASSFGQGLSTEAFF; CDR3nt: TGTGCCAGCAGTTTTGGACAGGGGTTGAGCACTGAAGCTTTCTTT
v_gene: TRBV5-4; len: 15; d_gene: TRBD2; abundance: NA; j_gene: TRBJ2-1; CDR3aa: CASTPTSGSVYEQFF; CDR3nt: TGTGCCAGCACCCCGACTAGCGGGAGCGTTTATGAGCAGTTCTTC
v_gene: TRBV7-2; len: 14; d_gene: NA; abundance: NA; j_gene: TRBJ1-4; CDR3aa: CASSRGGTNEKLFF; CDR3nt: TGTGCCAGCAGCCGGGGAGGGACTAATGAAAAACTGTTTTTT
v_gene: TRBV27; len: 13; d_gene: TRBD1; abundance: NA; j_gene: TRBJ1-2; CDR3aa: CATRRTGELGYTF; CDR3nt: TGTGCCACCAGAAGGACAGGGGAATTGGGCTACACCTTC
v_gene: TRBV6-5; len: 12; d_gene: NA; abundance: NA; j_gene: TRBJ2-1; CDR3aa: CASSSTYNEQFF; CDR3nt: TGTGCCAGCAGCTCAACTTACAATGAGCAGTTCTTC
v_gene: TRBV6-5; len: 15; d_gene: TRBD2; abundance: NA; j_gene: TRBJ2-5; CDR3aa: CASRRVLAVQETQYF; CDR3nt: TGTGCCAGCAGGAGGGTTCTAGCGGTACAAGAGACCCAGTACTTC
v_gene: TRBV9; len: 14; d_gene: NA; abundance: few; j_gene: TRBJ1-5; CDR3aa: CASSVGMGNQPQHF; CDR3nt: TGTGCCAGCAGCGTAGGGATGGGCAATCAGCCCCAGCATTTT
v_gene: TRBV27; len: 15; d_gene: TRBD1; abundance: NA; j_gene: TRBJ2-3; CDR3aa: CASSWAGTGRDTQYF; CDR3nt: TGTGCCAGCAGTTGGGCCGGGACAGGCAGGGATACGCAGTATTTT
v_gene: TRBV11-2; len: 15; d_gene: NA; abundance: NA; j_gene: TRBJ1-4; CDR3aa: CASTPRGSTNEKLFF; CDR3nt: TGTGCCAGCACCCCGCGGGGTTCAACTAATGAAAAACTGTTTTTT
v_gene: TRBV4-3; len: 15; d_gene: NA; abundance: NA; j_gene: TRBJ2-7; CDR3aa: CASSQDRFGAYEQYF; CDR3nt: TGCGCCAGCAGCCAAGATAGGTTCGGGGCCTACGAGCAGTACTTC
v_gene: TRBV11-2; len: 15; d_gene: NA; abundance: NA; j_gene: TRBJ1-1; CDR3aa: CASSYGDTSNTEAFF; CDR3nt: TGTGCCAGCAGCTACGGGGACACCTCGAACACTGAAGCTTTCTTT
v_gene: TRBV29-1; len: 17; d_gene: TRBD2; abundance: NA; j_gene: TRBJ2-1; CDR3aa: CSVEGLAGFRSYNEQFF; CDR3nt: TGCAGCGTTGAAGGCCTAGCGGGATTTCGTTCCTACAATGAGCAGTTCTTC
v_gene: TRBV10-3; len: 13; d_gene: TRBD2; abundance: NA; j_gene: TRBJ2-1; CDR3aa: CAIGTSGTTLRFF; CDR3nt: TGTGCCATCGGAACTAGCGGGACCACCCTGCGGTTCTTC
v_gene: TRBV28; len: 17; d_gene: TRBD2; abundance: NA; j_gene: TRBJ2-1; CDR3aa: CASSRSAGVAPYNEQFF; CDR3nt: TGTGCCAGCAGCCGCTCGGCGGGAGTCGCGCCCTACAATGAGCAGTTCTTC
v_gene: TRBV20-1; len: 11; d_gene: NA; abundance: NA; j_gene: TRBJ2-4; CDR3aa: CSAAEGNIQYF; CDR3nt: TGCAGTGCTGCCGAGGGAAACATTCAGTACTTC
v_gene: TRBV19; len: 13; d_gene: NA; abundance: NA; j_gene: TRBJ2-7; CDR3aa: CASAADYYYEQYF; CDR3nt: TGTGCCAGTGCGGCAGACTATTACTACGAGCAGTACTTC
v_gene: TRBV11-2; len: 11; d_gene: NA; abundance: NA; j_gene: TRBJ2-1; CDR3aa: CASSLRLALFF; CDR3nt: TGTGCCAGCAGCTTGAGGTTGGCTCTGTTCTTC
v_gene: TRBV7-2; len: 13; d_gene: NA; abundance: NA; j_gene: TRBJ2-5; CDR3aa: CASSSFEQETQYF; CDR3nt: TGTGCCAGCAGCTCTTTTGAACAAGAGACCCAGTACTTC
v_gene: TRBV4-1; len: 14; d_gene: NA; abundance: NA; j_gene: TRBJ1-5; CDR3aa: CASSPRLGYQPQHF; CDR3nt: TGCGCCAGCAGCCCTAGATTGGGGTATCAGCCCCAGCATTTT
v_gene: TRBV7-8; len: 15; d_gene: NA; abundance: NA; j_gene: TRBJ2-1; CDR3aa: CASSPVTQAYNEQFF; CDR3nt: TGTGCCAGCAGCCCCGTGACGCAGGCCTACAATGAGCAGTTCTTC
v_gene: TRBV7-3; len: 17; d_gene: TRBD2; abundance: NA; j_gene: TRBJ2-1; CDR3aa: CASSSPLGGGGYNEQFF; CDR3nt: TGTGCCAGCAGCTCACCCCTCGGCGGGGGGGGTTACAATGAGCAGTTCTTC
v_gene: TRBV5-8; len: 15; d_gene: TRBD2; abundance: NA; j_gene: TRBJ2-1; CDR3aa: CASSWGAGTYNEQFF; CDR3nt: TGTGCCAGCAGCTGGGGAGCGGGAACCTACAATGAGCAGTTCTTC